Below, 2 T cell receptor beta chains from the same sample are listed, as sequenced in a study of CD8 T cells in ankylosing spondylitis. Overall study results and limits: In ankylosing spondylitis blood, a motif of fewer than 10 highly homologous TCR beta variants appeared characteristic.

Antigens of these TCRs are unknown. TCRdb redid the calling of the 5' RACE reads with MiXCR, one entry per CDR3 protein. Counted here are about 500,000 distinct CDR3 sequences, 9.5% to 15% occurring once; the ten biggest clones make up around 6.8%. The sequencing sample was made of blood, either unsorted or a sorted T cell fraction (not recorded which). The receptor set was obtained from a male donor with ankylosing spondylitis.

V gene TRBV3-1 combines with J gene TRBJ2-1; D unclear. The V end lost 0 bases, the J end lost 9 bases, and 12 bases lay between the germline ends. CDR1 is LGHDT, CDR2 YNNKEL, per germline (reference sequence). The CDR3 contains 14 residues. CDR3 amino acids: CASSQDRFSSEQFF. DNA for the CDR3: TGTGCCAGCAGCCAAGATCGCTTTAGCTCTGAGCAGTTCTTC.

This clonotype was found a few times. The J gene is TRBJ1-2, the V gene TRBV27; TRBD1 is a possible D gene (5 bases). The V end was cut by 6 bases, the J end by 8 bases, with 19 bases between. This CDR3 is built from 14 residues. The V gene's germline CDR1 is MNHEY and CDR2 SMNVEV (reference sequence). CDR3 sequence reads: CASRAGTSGRGYTF. CDR3 DNA sequence: TGTGCCAGCAGAGCCGGGACCTCCGGGCGGGGCTACACCTTC.